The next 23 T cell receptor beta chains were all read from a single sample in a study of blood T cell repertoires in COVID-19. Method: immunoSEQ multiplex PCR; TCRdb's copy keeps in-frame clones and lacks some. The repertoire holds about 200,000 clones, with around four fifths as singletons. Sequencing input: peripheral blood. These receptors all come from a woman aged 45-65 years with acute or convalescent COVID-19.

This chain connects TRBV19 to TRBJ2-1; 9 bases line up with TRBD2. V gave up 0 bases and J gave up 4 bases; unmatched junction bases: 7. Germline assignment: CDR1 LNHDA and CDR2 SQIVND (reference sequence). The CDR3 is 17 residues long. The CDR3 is CASSIDRLADSYNEQFF. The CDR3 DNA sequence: TGTGCCAGTAGTATAGATCGACTAGCGGACAGTTACAATGAGCAGTTCTTC.

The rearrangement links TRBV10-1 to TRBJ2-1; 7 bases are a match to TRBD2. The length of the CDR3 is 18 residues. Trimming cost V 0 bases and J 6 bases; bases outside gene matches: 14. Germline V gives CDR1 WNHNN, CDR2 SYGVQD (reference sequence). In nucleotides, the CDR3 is TGCGCCAGCAGTGAGTCGCAGGGACTACCCGCTAGGGGCAATGAGCAGTTCTTC. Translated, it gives CASSESQGLPARGNEQFF.

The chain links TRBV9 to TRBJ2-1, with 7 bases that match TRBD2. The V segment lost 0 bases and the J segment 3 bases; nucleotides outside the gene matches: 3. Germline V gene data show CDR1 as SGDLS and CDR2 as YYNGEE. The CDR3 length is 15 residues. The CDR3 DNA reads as TGTGCCAGCAGCGTAGAAGGGGAGGGCTACAATGAGCAGTTCTTC. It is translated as CASSVEGEGYNEQFF.

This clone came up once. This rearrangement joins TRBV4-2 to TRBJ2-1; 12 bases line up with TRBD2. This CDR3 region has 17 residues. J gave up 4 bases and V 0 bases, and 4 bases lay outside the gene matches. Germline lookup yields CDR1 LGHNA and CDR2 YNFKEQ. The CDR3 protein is CASSQDWTSGTYNEQFF. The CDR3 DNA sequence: TGTGCCAGCAGCCAAGATTGGACTAGCGGGACTTACAATGAGCAGTTCTTC.

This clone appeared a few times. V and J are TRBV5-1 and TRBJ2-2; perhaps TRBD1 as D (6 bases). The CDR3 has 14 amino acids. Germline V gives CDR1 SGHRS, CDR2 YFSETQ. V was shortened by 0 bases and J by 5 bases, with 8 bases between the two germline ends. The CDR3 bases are TGCGCCAGCAGCTTGGGACAGGCAACCGGGGAGCTGTTTTTT. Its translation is CASSLGQATGELFF.

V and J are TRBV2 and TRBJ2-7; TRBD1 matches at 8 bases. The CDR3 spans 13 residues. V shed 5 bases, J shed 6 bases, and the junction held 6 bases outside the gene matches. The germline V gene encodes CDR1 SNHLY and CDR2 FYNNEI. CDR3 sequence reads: CASSFAGQAEQYF. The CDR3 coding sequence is TGTGCCAGCAGTTTCGCGGGACAGGCCGAGCAGTACTTC.

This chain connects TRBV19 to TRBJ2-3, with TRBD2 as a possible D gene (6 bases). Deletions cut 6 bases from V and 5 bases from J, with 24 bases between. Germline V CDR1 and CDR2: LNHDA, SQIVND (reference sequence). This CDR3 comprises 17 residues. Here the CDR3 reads CASRTLRDPRPGDTQYF. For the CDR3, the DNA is TGTGCCAGTAGGACCTTGCGGGATCCTCGCCCAGGAGATACGCAGTATTTT.

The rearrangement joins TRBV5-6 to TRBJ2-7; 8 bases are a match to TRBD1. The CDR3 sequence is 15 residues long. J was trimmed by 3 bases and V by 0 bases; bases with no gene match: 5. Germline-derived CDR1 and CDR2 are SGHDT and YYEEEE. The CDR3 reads CASSLGTGKIYEQYF. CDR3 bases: TGTGCCAGCAGCTTGGGGACAGGGAAAATCTACGAGCAGTACTTC. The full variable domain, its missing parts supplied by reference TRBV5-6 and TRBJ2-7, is DAGVTQSPTHLIKTRGQQVTLRCSPKSGHDTVSWYQQALGQGPQFIFQYYEEEERQRGNFPDRFSGHQFPNYSSELNVNALLLGDSALYLCASSLGTGKIYEQYFGPGTRLTVT.

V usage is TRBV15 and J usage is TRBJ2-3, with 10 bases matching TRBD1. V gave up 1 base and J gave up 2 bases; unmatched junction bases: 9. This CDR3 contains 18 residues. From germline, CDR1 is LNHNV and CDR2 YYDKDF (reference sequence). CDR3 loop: CATSRGQGATLVTDTQYF. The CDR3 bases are TGTGCCACCAGCAGAGGACAGGGGGCAACATTGGTCACAGATACGCAGTATTTT.

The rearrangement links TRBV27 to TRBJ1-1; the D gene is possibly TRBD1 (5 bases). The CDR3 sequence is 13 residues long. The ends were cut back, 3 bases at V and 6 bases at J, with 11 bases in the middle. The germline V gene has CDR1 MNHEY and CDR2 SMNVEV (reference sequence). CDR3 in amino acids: CASSFRVSAEAFF. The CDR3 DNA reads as TGTGCCAGCAGTTTCAGGGTGTCCGCTGAAGCTTTCTTT.

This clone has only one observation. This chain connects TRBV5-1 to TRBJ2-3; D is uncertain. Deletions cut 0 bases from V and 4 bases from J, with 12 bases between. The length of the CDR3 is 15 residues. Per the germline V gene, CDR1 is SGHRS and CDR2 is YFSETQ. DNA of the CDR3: TGCGCCAGCAGCTTGGTAGCCGGCTCGGCAGATACGCAGTATTTT. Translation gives CASSLVAGSADTQYF.

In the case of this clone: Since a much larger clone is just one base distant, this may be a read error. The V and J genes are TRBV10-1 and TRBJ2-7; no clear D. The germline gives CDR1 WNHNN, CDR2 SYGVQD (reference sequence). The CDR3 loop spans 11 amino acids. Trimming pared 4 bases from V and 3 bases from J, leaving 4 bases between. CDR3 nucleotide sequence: TGCGCCAGCAGTGCTAACTACGAGCAGTACTTC. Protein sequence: CASSANYEQYF.

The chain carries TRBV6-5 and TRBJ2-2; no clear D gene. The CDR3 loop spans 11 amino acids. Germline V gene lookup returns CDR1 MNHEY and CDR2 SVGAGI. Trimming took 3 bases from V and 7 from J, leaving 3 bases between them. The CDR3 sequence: CASSYNGELFF. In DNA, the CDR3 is TGTGCCAGCAGTTATAACGGGGAGCTGTTTTTT.

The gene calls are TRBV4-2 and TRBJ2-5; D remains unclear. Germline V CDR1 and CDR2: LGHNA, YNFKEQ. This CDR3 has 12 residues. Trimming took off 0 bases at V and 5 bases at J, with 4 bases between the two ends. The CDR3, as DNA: TGTGCCAGCAGCCAAGAATCGGAGACCCAGTACTTC. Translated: CASSQESETQYF.

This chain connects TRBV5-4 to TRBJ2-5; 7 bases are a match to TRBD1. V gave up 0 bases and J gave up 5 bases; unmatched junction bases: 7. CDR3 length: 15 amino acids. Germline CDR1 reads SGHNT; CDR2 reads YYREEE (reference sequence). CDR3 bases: TGTGCCAGCAGCTTGGACAGGGGCCCCCAGGAGACCCAGTACTTC. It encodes CASSLDRGPQETQYF.

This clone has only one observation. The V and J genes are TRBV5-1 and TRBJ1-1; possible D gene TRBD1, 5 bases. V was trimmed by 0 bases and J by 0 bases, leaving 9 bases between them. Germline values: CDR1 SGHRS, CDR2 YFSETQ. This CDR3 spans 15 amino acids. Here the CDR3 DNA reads TGCGCCAGCAGCTTGGACCCGGGGGTGAACACTGAAGCTTTCTTT. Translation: CASSLDPGVNTEAFF.

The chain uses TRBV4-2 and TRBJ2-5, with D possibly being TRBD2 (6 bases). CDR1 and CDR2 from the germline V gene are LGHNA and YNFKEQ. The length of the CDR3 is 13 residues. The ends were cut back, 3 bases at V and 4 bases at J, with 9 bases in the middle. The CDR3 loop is CASSQGTLETQYF. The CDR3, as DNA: TGTGCCAGCAGCCAGGGGACTTTAGAGACCCAGTACTTC.

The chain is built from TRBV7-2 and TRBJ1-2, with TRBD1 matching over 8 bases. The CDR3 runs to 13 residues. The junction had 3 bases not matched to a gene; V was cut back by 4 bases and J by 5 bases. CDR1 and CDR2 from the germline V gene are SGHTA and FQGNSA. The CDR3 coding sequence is TGTGCCAGCAGCTCAGGGGGCGTGTATGGCTACACCTTC. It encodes CASSSGGVYGYTF.

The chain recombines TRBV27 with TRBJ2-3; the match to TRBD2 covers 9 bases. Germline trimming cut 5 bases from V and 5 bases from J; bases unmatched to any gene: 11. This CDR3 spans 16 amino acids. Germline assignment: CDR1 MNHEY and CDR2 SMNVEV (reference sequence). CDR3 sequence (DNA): TGTGCCAGCAGTACCTTGCGGGGGGGGTGTGGAGATACGCAGTATTTT. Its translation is CASSTLRGGCGDTQYF.

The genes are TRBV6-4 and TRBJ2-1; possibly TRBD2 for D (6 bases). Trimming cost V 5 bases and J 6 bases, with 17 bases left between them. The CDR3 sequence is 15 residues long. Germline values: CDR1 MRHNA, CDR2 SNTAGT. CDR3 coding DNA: TGTGCCAGCAGTCCCGGACTATCCCCCAGCAATGAGCAGTTCTTC. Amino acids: CASSPGLSPSNEQFF.

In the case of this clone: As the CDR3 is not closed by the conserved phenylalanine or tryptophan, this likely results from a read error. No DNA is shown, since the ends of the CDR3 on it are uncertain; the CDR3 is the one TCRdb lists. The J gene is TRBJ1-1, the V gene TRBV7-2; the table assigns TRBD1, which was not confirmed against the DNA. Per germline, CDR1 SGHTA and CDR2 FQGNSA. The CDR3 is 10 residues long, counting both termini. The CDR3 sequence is CASSLVGQSR.

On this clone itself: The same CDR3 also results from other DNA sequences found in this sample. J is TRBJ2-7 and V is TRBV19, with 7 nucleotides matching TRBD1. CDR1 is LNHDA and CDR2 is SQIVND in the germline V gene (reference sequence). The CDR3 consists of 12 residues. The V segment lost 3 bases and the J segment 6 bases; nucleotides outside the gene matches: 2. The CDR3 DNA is TGTGCCAGTAGTATCCGACAGGGCGAGCAGTACTTC. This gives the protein CASSIRQGEQYF.

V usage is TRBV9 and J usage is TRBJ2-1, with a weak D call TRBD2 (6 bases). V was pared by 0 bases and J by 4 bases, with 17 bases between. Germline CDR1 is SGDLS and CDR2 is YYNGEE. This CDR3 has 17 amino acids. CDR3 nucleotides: TGTGCCAGCAGCGTAGAAAGCGCGGGGTTGAATTACAATGAGCAGTTCTTC. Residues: CASSVESAGLNYNEQFF.